Listed here are 16 T cell receptor beta chains from one sample, sequenced in a study of blood T cell repertoires in COVID-19. Measured with immunoSEQ multiplex PCR; TCRdb has only the in-frame clones, and not every one. Here the sample spans 400,000 to 550,000 clones, about 85% being singletons. The sequenced material came from PBMCs or T cells enriched from blood (not recorded which). The receptors originated from a woman aged 18-29 years with acute COVID-19.

The count of this clone is one. The chain combines TRBV5-8 with TRBJ2-2; TRBD1 is a possible D gene (6 bases). Per the germline V gene, CDR1 is SGHTS and CDR2 is YDEGEE. The CDR3 is 16 residues long. The V end was cut by 5 bases, the J end by 2 bases, with 16 bases between. CDR3 DNA sequence: TGTGCCAGCAGACACCCCCGGGACACAAACACCGGGGAGCTGTTTTTT. It translates to CASRHPRDTNTGELFF.

The V and J genes are TRBV7-8 and TRBJ2-5; possible D gene TRBD1, 7 bases. The germline V gene has CDR1 SGHVS and CDR2 FQNEAQ. The V and J ends lost 2 bases and 5 bases respectively, with 12 bases between them. This CDR3 contains 14 residues. CDR3 amino acids: CASSLSTGRETQYF. In DNA form, the CDR3 reads TGTGCCAGCAGCTTATCGACAGGGAGGGAGACCCAGTACTTC.

V and J are TRBV12-3 or TRBV12-4 and TRBJ2-1; the match to TRBD2 covers 11 bases. This CDR3 has 13 residues. Unmatched junction bases numbered 4, after V lost 6 bases and J lost 9 bases. DNA of the CDR3: TGTGCCAGCAGCGTAGCGGGAGGGGGTGAGCAGTTCTTC. Translation gives CASSVAGGGEQFF.

The V call is TRBV5-1, the J call TRBJ2-3; TRBD1 might be the D (5 bases). The germline V gene encodes CDR1 SGHRS and CDR2 YFSETQ. This CDR3 spans 14 amino acids. Trimming pared 0 bases from V and 6 bases from J, leaving 11 bases between. CDR3 region: CASSLDGRADTQYF. Written as DNA, the CDR3 is TGCGCCAGCAGCTTGGACGGCAGGGCGGATACGCAGTATTTT.

The V gene is TRBV5-1, the J gene TRBJ1-1; D is ambiguous. Germline CDR1 is SGHRS and CDR2 is YFSETQ. The V and J ends lost 2 bases and 1 base respectively, with 6 bases between them. CDR3 size: 13 residues. The CDR3 DNA reads TGCGCCAGCAGCTTAAGCAAGAACACTGAAGCTTTCTTT. Translation gives CASSLSKNTEAFF. Using reference TRBV5-1 and TRBJ1-1 for the parts outside the CDR3, the full variable domain is KAGVTQTPRYLIKTRGQQVTLSCSPISGHRSVSWYQQTPGQGLQFLFEYFSETQRNKGNFPGRFSGRQFSNSRSEMNVSTLELGDSALYLCASSLSKNTEAFFGQGTRLTVV.

The chain employs TRBV20-1 and TRBJ2-7, with D uncertain. The CDR3 runs to 11 residues. Germline V gene lookup returns CDR1 DFQATT and CDR2 SNEGSKA (reference sequence). With 6 bases removed from V and 6 bases from J, the gap between germline ends came to 12 bases. CDR3 bases: TGCAGTGCCGTCCGGGTGGTCGAGCAGTACTTC. Its protein is CSAVRVVEQYF.

This clone was seen once. The chain has TRBV7-2 and TRBJ1-1; 7 nucleotides agree with TRBD1. J was trimmed by 6 bases and V by 1 base; bases with no gene match: 2. The CDR3 is made up of 13 amino acids. CDR1 SGHTA and CDR2 FQGNSA come from the germline V gene. CDR3 region: CASSLGGGSEAFF. CDR3 sequence (DNA): TGTGCCAGCAGCTTAGGAGGGGGCTCTGAAGCTTTCTTT.

J is TRBJ2-1 and V is TRBV2; tentatively, D is TRBD2 (6 bases). V was cut by 4 bases and J by 7 bases, with 14 bases left in between. The germline gives CDR1 SNHLY, CDR2 FYNNEI. CDR3 size: 14 residues. CDR3 amino acids: CASSVWGAGNEQFF. The CDR3 nucleotides read TGTGCCAGCAGTGTGTGGGGCGCGGGAAATGAGCAGTTCTTC.

The chain couples TRBV3-1 (or the pseudogene TRBV3-2) to TRBJ1-3; a weak D match, TRBD1 (5 bases). The V gene lost 2 bases and the J gene lost 7 bases, with 18 bases spanning the gap. From germline, CDR1 is LGHDT and CDR2 YNNKEL (reference sequence). The CDR3 length is 16 residues. CDR3 residues: CASSQTQGAARNTIYF. Here the CDR3 DNA reads TGTGCCAGCAGCCAAACCCAAGGGGCAGCCAGGAACACCATATATTTT.

The chain has TRBV6-5 and TRBJ2-7, with D perhaps matching TRBD2 (5 bases). The CDR3 is 14 amino acids. Per the germline V gene, CDR1 is MNHEY and CDR2 is SVGAGI. The V end lost 2 bases, the J end lost 1 base, and 9 bases lay between the germline ends. CDR3 coding DNA: TGTGCCAGCAGTTACGCCGAGCGGTCCTACGAGCAGTACTTC. Translation: CASSYAERSYEQYF.

V usage is TRBV19 and J usage is TRBJ2-7; 8 bases align to TRBD1. This CDR3 contains 14 residues. The germline V gene encodes CDR1 LNHDA and CDR2 SQIVND (reference sequence). Unmatched junction bases numbered 4, after V lost 4 bases and J lost 2 bases. CDR3 sequence reads: CASSTNRGTYEQYF. As DNA, the CDR3 is TGTGCCAGTAGTACAAACAGGGGGACCTACGAGCAGTACTTC.

The rearrangement joins TRBV21-1 to TRBJ1-4. TRBV21-1 is tagged as a pseudogene. There are 20 residues in the CDR3. This CDR3 reads CASSKSPTPRQRKNVEKLFF. CDR3 nucleotide sequence: TGTGCCAGCAGCAAATCCCCGACCCCCCGGCAGCGCAAGAACGTCGAAAAACTGTTTTTT.

This clone has just a few counts. The chain carries TRBV5-6 and TRBJ2-7; 8 positions match TRBD1. Losses at the gene ends were 4 bases for V and 3 bases for J; bases not matched to a gene: 18. Germline CDR1 is SGHDT and CDR2 is YYEEEE. The CDR3 extends over 18 amino acids. The CDR3 coding sequence is TGTGCCAGCAGCCCTCGGACAGGGTCCCCATATGGAGGCTACGAGCAGTACTTC. This sequence encodes CASSPRTGSPYGGYEQYF.

The V call is TRBV5-4, the J call TRBJ2-6; D is perhaps TRBD1 (5 bases). The V and J ends lost 7 bases and 0 bases respectively, with 17 bases between them. The germline gives CDR1 SGHNT, CDR2 YYREEE (reference sequence). The CDR3 has 17 residues. The CDR3 reads CASGAYTGSSGANVLTF. CDR3 DNA: TGTGCCAGCGGGGCTTACACAGGTTCCTCTGGGGCCAACGTCCTGACTTTC.

The chain joins TRBV19 to TRBJ1-5; possibly TRBD1 for D (5 bases). Per germline, CDR1 LNHDA and CDR2 SQIVND (reference sequence). The CDR3 runs 15 residues. V lost 5 bases and J 7 bases, leaving 18 bases between the germline ends. This chain's CDR3 is CASSPPGGTDQPQHF. CDR3 bases: TGTGCCAGTAGTCCCCCCGGAGGGACGGACCAGCCCCAGCATTTT.

This clone was found once. The CDR3 is CATSKTGGVKTQYF. CDR3 DNA sequence: TGTGCCACCAGCAAAACGGGGGGGGTCAAGACCCAGTACTTC. This rearrangement joins TRBV24-1 to TRBJ2-5, with 8 bases matching TRBD2. The CDR3 totals 14 residues. Germline CDR1 is KGHDR and CDR2 is SFDVKD. J lost 6 bases, V lost 7 bases, and 9 bases had no gene match.